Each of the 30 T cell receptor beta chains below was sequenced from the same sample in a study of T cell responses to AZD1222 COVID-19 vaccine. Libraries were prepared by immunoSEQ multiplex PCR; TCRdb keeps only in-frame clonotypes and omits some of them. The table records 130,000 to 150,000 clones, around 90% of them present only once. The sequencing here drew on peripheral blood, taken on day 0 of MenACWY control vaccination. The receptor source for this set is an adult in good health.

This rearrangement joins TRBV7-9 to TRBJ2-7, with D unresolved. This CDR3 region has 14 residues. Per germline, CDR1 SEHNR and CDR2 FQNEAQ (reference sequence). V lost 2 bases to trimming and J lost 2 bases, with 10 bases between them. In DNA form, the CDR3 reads TGTGCCAGCAGCTTATGGGCGAGAACCTACGAGCAGTACTTC. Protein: CASSLWARTYEQYF.

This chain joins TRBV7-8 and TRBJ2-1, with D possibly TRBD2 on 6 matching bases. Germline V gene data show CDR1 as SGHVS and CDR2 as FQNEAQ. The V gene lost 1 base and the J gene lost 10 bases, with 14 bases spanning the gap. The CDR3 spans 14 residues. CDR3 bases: TGTGCCAGCAGCTTAGGGAGGGCCAGTTCGGAGCAGTTCTTC. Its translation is CASSLGRASSEQFF.

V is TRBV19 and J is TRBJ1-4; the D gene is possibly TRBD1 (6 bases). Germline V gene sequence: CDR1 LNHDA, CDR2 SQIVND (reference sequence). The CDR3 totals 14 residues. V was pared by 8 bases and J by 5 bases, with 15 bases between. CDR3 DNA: TGTGCCAGTTTCAACGCTCAGGGGAATGAAAAACTGTTTTTT. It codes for CASFNAQGNEKLFF.

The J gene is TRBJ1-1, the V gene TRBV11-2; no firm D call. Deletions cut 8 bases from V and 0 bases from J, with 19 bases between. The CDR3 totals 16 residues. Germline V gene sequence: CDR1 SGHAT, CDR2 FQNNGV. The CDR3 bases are TGTGCCAGCGGATTAAGGGCCTGGACGGTGAACACTGAAGCTTTCTTT. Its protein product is CASGLRAWTVNTEAFF.

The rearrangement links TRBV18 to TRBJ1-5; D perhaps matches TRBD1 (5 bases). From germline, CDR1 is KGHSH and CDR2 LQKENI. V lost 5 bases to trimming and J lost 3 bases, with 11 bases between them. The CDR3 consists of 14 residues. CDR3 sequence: CASSMTVNNQPQHF. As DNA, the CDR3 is TGTGCCAGCTCAATGACAGTTAACAATCAGCCCCAGCATTTT.

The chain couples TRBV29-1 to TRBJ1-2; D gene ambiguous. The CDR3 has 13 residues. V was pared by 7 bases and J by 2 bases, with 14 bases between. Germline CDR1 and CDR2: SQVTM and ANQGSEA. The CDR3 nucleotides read TGCAGCGCGGGGATGGAAAGAAACTATGGCTACACCTTC. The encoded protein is CSAGMERNYGYTF.

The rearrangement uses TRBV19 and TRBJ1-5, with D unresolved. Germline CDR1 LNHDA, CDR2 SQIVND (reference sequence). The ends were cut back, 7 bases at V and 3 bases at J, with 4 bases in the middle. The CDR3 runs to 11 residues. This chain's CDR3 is CASNDNQPQHF. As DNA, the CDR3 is TGTGCCAGTAACGACAATCAGCCCCAGCATTTT.

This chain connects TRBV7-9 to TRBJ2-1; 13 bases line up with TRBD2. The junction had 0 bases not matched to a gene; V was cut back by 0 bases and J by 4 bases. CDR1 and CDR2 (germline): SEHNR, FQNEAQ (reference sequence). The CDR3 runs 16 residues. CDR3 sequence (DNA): TGTGCCAGCAGCTTAGCGGGACTAGCGGGATACAATGAGCAGTTCTTC. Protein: CASSLAGLAGYNEQFF.

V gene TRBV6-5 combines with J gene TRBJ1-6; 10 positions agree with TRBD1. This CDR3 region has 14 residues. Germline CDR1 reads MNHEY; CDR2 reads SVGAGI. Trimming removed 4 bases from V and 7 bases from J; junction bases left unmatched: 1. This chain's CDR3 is CASSLGQGNSPLHF. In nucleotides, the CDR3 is TGTGCCAGCAGTTTGGGACAGGGGAATTCACCCCTCCACTTT.

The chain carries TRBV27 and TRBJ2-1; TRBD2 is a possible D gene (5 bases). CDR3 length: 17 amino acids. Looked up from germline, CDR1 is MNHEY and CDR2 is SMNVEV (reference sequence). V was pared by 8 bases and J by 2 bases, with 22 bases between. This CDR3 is CASSPPGSRSTYNEQFF. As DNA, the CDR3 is TGTGCCAGCTCCCCCCCGGGGTCGCGGAGCACCTACAATGAGCAGTTCTTC.

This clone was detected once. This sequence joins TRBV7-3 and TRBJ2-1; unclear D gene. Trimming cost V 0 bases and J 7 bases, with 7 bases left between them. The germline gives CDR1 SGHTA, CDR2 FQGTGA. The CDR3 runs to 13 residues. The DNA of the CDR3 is TGTGCCAGCAGCTTAACGACGGTGAATGAGCAGTTCTTC. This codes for CASSLTTVNEQFF.

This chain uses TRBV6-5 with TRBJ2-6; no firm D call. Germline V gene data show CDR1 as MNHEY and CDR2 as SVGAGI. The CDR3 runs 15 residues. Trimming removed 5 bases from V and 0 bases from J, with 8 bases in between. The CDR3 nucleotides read TGTGCCAGCAGTCCTATAACCTCTGGGGCCAACGTCCTGACTTTC. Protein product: CASSPITSGANVLTF.

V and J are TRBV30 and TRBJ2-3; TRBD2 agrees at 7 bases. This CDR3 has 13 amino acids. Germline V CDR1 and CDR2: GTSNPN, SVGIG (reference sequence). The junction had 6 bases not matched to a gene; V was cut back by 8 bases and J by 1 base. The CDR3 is CAGEGHGTDTQYF. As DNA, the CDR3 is TGTGCCGGGGAGGGCCACGGCACAGATACGCAGTATTTT.

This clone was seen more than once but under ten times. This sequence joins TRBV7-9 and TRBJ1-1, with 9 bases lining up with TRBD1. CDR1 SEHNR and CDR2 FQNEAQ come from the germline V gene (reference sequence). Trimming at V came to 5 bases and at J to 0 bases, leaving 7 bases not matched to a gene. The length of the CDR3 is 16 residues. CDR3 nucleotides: TGTGCCAGCAGCCCTAGGACAGGGGCCATGAACACTGAAGCTTTCTTT. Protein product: CASSPRTGAMNTEAFF.

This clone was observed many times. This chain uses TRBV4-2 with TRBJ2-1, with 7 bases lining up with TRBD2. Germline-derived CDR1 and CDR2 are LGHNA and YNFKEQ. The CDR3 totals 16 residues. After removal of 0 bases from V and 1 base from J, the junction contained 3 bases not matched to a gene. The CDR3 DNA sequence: TGTGCCAGCAGCCAAGAACTTAGCGGGTCCTACAATGAGCAGTTCTTC. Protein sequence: CASSQELSGSYNEQFF.

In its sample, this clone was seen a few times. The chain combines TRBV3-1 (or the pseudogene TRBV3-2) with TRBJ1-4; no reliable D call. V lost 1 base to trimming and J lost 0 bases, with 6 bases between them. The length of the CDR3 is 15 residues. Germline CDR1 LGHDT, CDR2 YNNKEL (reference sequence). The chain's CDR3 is CASSQGVATNEKLFF. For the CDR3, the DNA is TGTGCCAGCAGCCAAGGGGTTGCAACTAATGAAAAACTGTTTTTT.

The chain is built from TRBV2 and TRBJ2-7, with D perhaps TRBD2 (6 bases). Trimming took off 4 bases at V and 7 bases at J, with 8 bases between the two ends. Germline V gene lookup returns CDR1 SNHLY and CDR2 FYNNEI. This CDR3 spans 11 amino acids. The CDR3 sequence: CASSVEGEQYF. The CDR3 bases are TGTGCCAGCAGTGTGGAGGGAGAGCAGTACTTC.

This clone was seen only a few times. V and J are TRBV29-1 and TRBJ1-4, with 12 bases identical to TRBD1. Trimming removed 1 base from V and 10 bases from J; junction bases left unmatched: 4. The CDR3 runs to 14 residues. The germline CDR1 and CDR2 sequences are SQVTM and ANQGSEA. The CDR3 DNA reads TGCAGCGTTGAAGTGGGACAGGGGGCTAGAAAACTGTTTTTT. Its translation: CSVEVGQGARKLFF.

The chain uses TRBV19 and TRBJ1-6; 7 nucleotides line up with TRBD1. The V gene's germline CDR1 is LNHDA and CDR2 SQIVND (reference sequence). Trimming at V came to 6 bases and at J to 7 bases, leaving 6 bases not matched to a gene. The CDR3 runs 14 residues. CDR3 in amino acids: CASSDRAENSPLHF. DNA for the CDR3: TGTGCCAGTAGCGACAGGGCAGAAAATTCACCCCTCCACTTT.

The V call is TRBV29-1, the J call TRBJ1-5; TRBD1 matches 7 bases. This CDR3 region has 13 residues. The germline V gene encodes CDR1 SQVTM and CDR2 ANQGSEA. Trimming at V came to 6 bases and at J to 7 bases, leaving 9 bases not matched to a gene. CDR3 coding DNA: TGCAGCGTCGTTGACAGGGCTGGGCAGCCCCAGCATTTT. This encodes CSVVDRAGQPQHF.

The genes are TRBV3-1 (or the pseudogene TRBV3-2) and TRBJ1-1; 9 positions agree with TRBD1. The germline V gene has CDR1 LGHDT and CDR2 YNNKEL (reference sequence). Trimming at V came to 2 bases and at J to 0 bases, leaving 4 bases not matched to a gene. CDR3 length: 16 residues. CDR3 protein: CASSQTGTGMNTEAFF. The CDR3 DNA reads TGTGCCAGCAGCCAAACCGGGACAGGGATGAACACTGAAGCTTTCTTT.

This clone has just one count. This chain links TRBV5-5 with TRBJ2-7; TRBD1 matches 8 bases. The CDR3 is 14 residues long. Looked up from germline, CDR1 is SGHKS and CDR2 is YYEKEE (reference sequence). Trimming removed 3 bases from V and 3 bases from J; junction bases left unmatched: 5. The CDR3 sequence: CASSWAGGYYEQYF. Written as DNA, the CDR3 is TGTGCCAGCAGCTGGGCAGGGGGCTACTACGAGCAGTACTTC. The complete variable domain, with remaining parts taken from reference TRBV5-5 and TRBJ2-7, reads DAGVTQSPTHLIKTRGQQVTLRCSPISGHKSVSWYQQVLGQGPQFIFQYYEKEERGRGNFPDRFSARQFPNYSSELNVNALLLGDSALYLCASSWAGGYYEQYFGPGTRLTVT.

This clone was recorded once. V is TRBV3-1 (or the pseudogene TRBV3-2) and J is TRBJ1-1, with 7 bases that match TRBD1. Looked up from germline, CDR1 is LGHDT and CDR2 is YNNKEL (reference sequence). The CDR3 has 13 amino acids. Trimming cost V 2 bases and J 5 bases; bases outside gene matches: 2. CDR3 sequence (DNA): TGTGCCAGCAGCCAAACAGGGGAAACTGAAGCTTTCTTT. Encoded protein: CASSQTGETEAFF.

CDR3 loop: CASSRTSGSIKTQYF. The CDR3 DNA sequence: TGTGCCAGCAGTCGGACTAGCGGGAGTATCAAGACCCAGTACTTC. The rearrangement joins TRBV27 to TRBJ2-5; 13 nucleotides line up with TRBD2. J gave up 6 bases and V 5 bases, and 6 bases lay outside the gene matches. Germline CDR1 and CDR2: MNHEY and SMNVEV (reference sequence). The CDR3 is made up of 15 amino acids.

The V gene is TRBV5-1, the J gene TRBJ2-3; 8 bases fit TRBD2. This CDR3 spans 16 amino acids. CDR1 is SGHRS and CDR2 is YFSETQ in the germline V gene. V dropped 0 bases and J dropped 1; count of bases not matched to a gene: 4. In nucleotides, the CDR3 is TGCGCCAGCAGCTTGGCCAAGACTAGCGGCACAGATACGCAGTATTTT. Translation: CASSLAKTSGTDTQYF.

CDR3 sequence reads: CATSDLAGYNEQFF. CDR3 nucleotides: TGTGCCACCAGTGATTTGGCCGGTTACAATGAGCAGTTCTTC. V usage is TRBV24-1 and J usage is TRBJ2-1; unclear D gene. Per the germline V gene, CDR1 is KGHDR and CDR2 is SFDVKD. Trimming pared 0 bases from V and 4 bases from J, leaving 6 bases between. This CDR3 region has 14 residues.

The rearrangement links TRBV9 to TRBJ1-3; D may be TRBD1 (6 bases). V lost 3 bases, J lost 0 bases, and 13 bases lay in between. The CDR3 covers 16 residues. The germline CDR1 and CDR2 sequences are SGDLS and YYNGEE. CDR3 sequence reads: CASSEGGIPSGNTIYF. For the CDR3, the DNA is TGTGCCAGCAGCGAGGGGGGGATACCCTCTGGAAACACCATATATTTT.

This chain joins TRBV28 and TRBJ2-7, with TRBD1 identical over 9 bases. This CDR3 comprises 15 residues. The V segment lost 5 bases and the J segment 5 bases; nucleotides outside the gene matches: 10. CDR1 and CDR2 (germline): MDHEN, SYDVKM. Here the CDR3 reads CASSTLGQGNHEQYF. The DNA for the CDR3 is TGTGCCAGCAGTACCCTCGGACAGGGGAACCACGAGCAGTACTTC. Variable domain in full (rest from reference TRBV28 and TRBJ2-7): DVKVTQSSRYLVKRTGEKVFLECVQDMDHENMFWYRQDPGLGLRLIYFSYDVKMKEKGDIPEGYSVSREKKERFSLILESASTNQTSMYLCASSTLGQGNHEQYFGPGTRLTVT.

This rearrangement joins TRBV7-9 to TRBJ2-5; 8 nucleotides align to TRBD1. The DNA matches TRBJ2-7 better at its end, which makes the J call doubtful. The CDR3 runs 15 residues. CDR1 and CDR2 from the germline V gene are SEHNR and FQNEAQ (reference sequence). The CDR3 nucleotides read TGTGCCAGCAGCTTATTTCCCACAGGGGGCTACGAGCAGTACTTC. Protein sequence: CASSLFPTGGYEQYF.

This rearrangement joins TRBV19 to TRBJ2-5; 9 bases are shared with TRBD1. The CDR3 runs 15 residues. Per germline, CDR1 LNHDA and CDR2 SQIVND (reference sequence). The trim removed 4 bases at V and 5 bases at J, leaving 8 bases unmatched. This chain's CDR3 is CASSRGQGLVETQYF. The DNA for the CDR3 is TGTGCCAGTAGTAGGGGACAGGGCCTGGTTGAGACCCAGTACTTC.